A selection of T cell receptor beta chains follows, all from one sample in a study of T cell responses to AZD1222 COVID-19 vaccine. The method was immunoSEQ multiplex PCR; TCRdb's version includes in-frame clones alone and lacks a portion of them. The table has approximately 120,000 clones, approximately 90% seen once. The sample in question was peripheral blood, obtained on day 0 of AZD1222 vaccination. The receptors come from an adult in good health. Each CDR3 is given with its conserved first and last residue. D genes are given only for firm matches. Only part of the rows carry a size: once, few, many, or a class if the clone is expanded.

v_gene	abundance	j_gene	d_gene	CDR3aa	CDR3nt
TRBV6-4	.	TRBJ1-6	.	CASIRVNSPLHF	TGTGCCAGCATCAGGGTTAATTCACCCCTCCACTTT
TRBV11-1	.	TRBJ1-2	.	CASSASGSGRRNGYTF	TGTGCCAGCAGCGCCAGTGGATCGGGCAGGCGAAACGGCTACACCTTC
TRBV11-2	.	TRBJ2-3	.	CASSAEGGAYTDTQYF	TGTGCCAGCAGCGCGGAGGGGGGGGCGTACACAGATACGCAGTATTTT
TRBV11-2	.	TRBJ1-1	.	CASSSTRESAFF	TGTGCCAGCAGCTCCACGCGAGAATCGGCTTTCTTT
TRBV28	.	TRBJ1-5	TRBD1	CASSSDRGWNQPQHF	TGTGCCAGCAGTTCCGACAGGGGGTGGAATCAGCCCCAGCATTTT
TRBV5-4	.	TRBJ1-2	.	CASTPGGKDGYTF	TGTGCCAGCACACCCGGGGGAAAGGATGGCTACACCTTC
TRBV5-1	.	TRBJ2-1	TRBD2	CASSLTSGRAFFF	TGCGCCAGCAGCTTGACTAGCGGGAGAGCCTTTTTCTTC
TRBV9	.	TRBJ2-4	.	CASSVDAGAKNIQYF	TGTGCCAGCAGCGTAGACGCGGGAGCCAAAAACATTCAGTACTTC
TRBV10-3	.	TRBJ1-1	.	CAISPGRSEAFF	TGTGCCATCAGTCCAGGGCGGAGTGAAGCTTTCTTT
TRBV5-1	once	TRBJ1-1	TRBD1	CASSLGQGRLPEAFF	TGCGCCAGCAGCTTAGGACAGGGGCGGTTGCCTGAAGCTTTCTTT
TRBV3-1/TRBV3-2	.	TRBJ1-1	.	CASSQGSRGDEAFF	TGTGCCAGCAGCCAAGGGAGTCGGGGGGATGAAGCTTTCTTT
TRBV6-5	.	TRBJ2-1	.	CASSYGAGAYNEQFF	TGTGCCAGCAGTTACGGGGCAGGTGCTTACAATGAGCAGTTCTTC
TRBV5-6	.	TRBJ1-3	TRBD1	CASSALTGRGGNTIYF	TGTGCCAGCAGCGCCCTGACAGGGAGGGGAGGAAACACCATATATTTT
TRBV19	.	TRBJ1-2	.	CASSSGGYTF	TGTGCCAGTAGTAGCGGAGGCTACACCTTC
TRBV18	.	TRBJ1-1	.	CASSQTTVEAFF	TGTGCCAGCTCACAGACCACCGTTGAAGCTTTCTTT
TRBV11-2	.	TRBJ2-1	TRBD2	CASSLWVSGAGSYNEQFF	TGTGCCAGCAGCTTATGGGTTTCCGGAGCGGGGAGCTACAATGAGCAGTTCTTC
TRBV7-2	.	TRBJ1-5	.	CASSFSGNQPQHF	TGTGCCAGCAGCTTTTCAGGGAATCAGCCCCAGCATTTT
TRBV4-3	.	TRBJ2-1	TRBD1	CASSQDGLGTAKNEQFF	TGCGCCAGCAGCCAAGATGGGTTAGGGACAGCAAAAAATGAGCAGTTCTTC
TRBV7-2	.	TRBJ2-3	.	CASERKRYSTDTQYF	TGTGCGTCAGAACGGAAGCGGTATAGCACAGATACGCAGTATTTT
TRBV10-3	few	TRBJ2-5	.	CAISEPATETQYF	TGTGCCATCAGTGAGCCCGCCACGGAGACCCAGTACTTC
TRBV19	.	TRBJ1-6	.	CASSMRSYNSPLHF	TGTGCCAGTAGTATGCGGAGTTATAATTCACCCCTCCACTTT
TRBV5-8	.	TRBJ2-3	.	CASSPTRSTDTQYF	TGTGCCAGCAGCCCTACCAGGAGCACAGATACGCAGTATTTT
TRBV2	few	TRBJ1-2	.	CASMFRYGYTF	TGTGCCAGTATGTTTCGTTATGGCTACACCTTC
TRBV14	.	TRBJ2-2	TRBD2	CASSQEAGLAVPPGELFF	TGTGCCAGCAGCCAAGAAGCGGGCCTAGCGGTTCCGCCCGGGGAGCTGTTTTTT
TRBV11-2	.	TRBJ1-1	.	CASSLEGGMNTEAFF	TGTGCCAGCAGCTTAGAAGGAGGGATGAACACTGAAGCTTTCTTT
TRBV6-5	.	TRBJ2-7	TRBD1	CATTILGQGATEQYF	TGTGCCACTACAATCCTGGGGCAGGGGGCTACCGAGCAGTACTTC
TRBV2	.	TRBJ2-3	.	CASSEAGRTDTQYF	TGTGCCAGCAGTGAAGCAGGGAGAACAGATACGCAGTATTTT
TRBV29-1	.	TRBJ2-1	.	CSAAGGPNFNEQFF	TGCAGCGCCGCTGGTGGGCCAAATTTCAATGAGCAGTTCTTC
TRBV4-1	few	TRBJ2-7	.	CASSQVDRSSYEQYF	TGCGCCAGCAGCCAGGTAGACAGGAGCTCCTACGAGCAGTACTTC
TRBV29-1	.	TRBJ1-4	.	CSVAGGRGDEKLFF	TGCAGCGTTGCTGGAGGGAGGGGAGACGAAAAACTGTTTTTT
TRBV5-4	.	TRBJ2-5	.	CASRVSPTGTQETQYF	TGTGCCAGCAGGGTATCTCCGACAGGGACTCAAGAGACCCAGTACTTC
TRBV14	.	TRBJ2-2	.	CASSQVKNTGELFF	TGTGCCAGCAGCCAAGTGAAGAACACCGGGGAGCTGTTTTTT
TRBV6-2/TRBV6-3	.	TRBJ2-3	TRBD1	CASSYSQGAPDTQYF	TGTGCCAGCAGTTACTCACAGGGGGCTCCAGATACGCAGTATTTT
TRBV10-3	.	TRBJ2-5	TRBD2	CAISESGGGQETQYF	TGTGCCATCAGTGAGTCGGGGGGAGGGCAAGAGACCCAGTACTTC
TRBV7-7	.	TRBJ2-1	TRBD2	CASSLAGPNNEQFF	TGTGCCAGCAGCCTAGCGGGACCAAACAATGAGCAGTTCTTC
TRBV6-1	.	TRBJ1-2	.	CASSEALRGGYYGYTF	TGTGCCAGCAGTGAAGCGCTTCGCGGGGGCTACTATGGCTACACCTTC